This T cell receptor (beta chain) was found in a study of cytomegalovirus exposure and HLA in healthy donors (dated by TCRdb to about 2017). Background on the whole study: An earlier analysis of approximately 640 of the donors reported approximately 300 Gb of sequence data and approximately 110 million unique TCR beta sequences from 150 million to 200 million T cells. Approximately 300 gigabases of sequencing data and 70 million to 95 million unique TCR sequences made up an early release that covered several hundred HLA-typed donors. Of the 350 to 450 genotyped donors, about 80% fell in the genetic ancestry cluster associated with self-reported Caucasian donors. The study was designed to test whether signatures of past pathogen exposure could be identified by cataloging public T cell receptors. The T cell repertoires of around 730 subjects were profiled by immunosequencing and related to cytomegalovirus serostatus. Along with the approximately 670-subject first cohort, a separate validation cohort of 120 different subjects was used. To predict cytomegalovirus infection status, the study brought together high-throughput TCR immunosequencing, statistical association of individual TCRs with disease status, and machine learning. In a later analysis, previously published TCR beta repertoires from 550 to 750 donors were re-analyzed and high-resolution HLA genotyping was added so that TCR occurrence patterns could be studied. In the later analysis, no new phenotypic data were used to find candidate immune exposures; instead, reliance was placed on TCR beta sequences and their occurrence across donors. In an earlier analysis of a few hundred of the donors, high-throughput TCR beta sequencing was used to judge whether each TCR beta V gene segment behaved as functional or pseudogenic. Donor age, sex, ethnicity and CMV serostatus were compiled together with the repertoire data. A later genetic analysis took genome-wide SNP genotypes for about three fifths of the 666 donors and used that subset as a discovery cohort. All discovery cohort repertoires had been generated on a single sequencing platform. Class I and class II HLA loci were covered by the typing at four-digit resolution. Typing coverage varied by locus: about 629-630 donors for A, B, C, DRB1 and DQB1; some 520 for DQA1; 606 for DPA1; 450 to 480 for DPB1. Several DR-DQ haplotypes were handled as single units for association and clustering because linkage in the cohort was strong. Across 300 to 400 genotyped donors of the cohort, an average of 235,054 unique TCR beta nucleotide sequences per donor were sequenced, and roughly 17% of those sequences were non-productive. The investigation overall reported the following: Because HLA typing was missing for some donors at each locus, association tests included only the typed subset. In an earlier analysis of approximately 590 of the donors, most TCR beta V segments appeared in productive rearrangements about 87% or about 30% of the time, broadly matching IMGT annotations. The authors suggested that the approach could potentially be extended to other disease states and immunological phenotypes. In the study, 164 TCR beta chains were listed as associated with cytomegalovirus. Because counts were too low, approximately 18 rarely observed V segments, including chromosome 9 orphons, were excluded from the earlier analysis of a few hundred of the donors. Correlated functional status among segregating V segments might reflect linkage disequilibrium, but an unknown experimental factor could not be ruled out. Most TCR sequences were observed very rarely across donors, whereas some public TCRs were present in many individuals. The classifier was reported to diagnose cytomegalovirus status with high specificity and sensitivity in both the original cohort and the validation cohort. A cluster of highly shared sequence variants was judged likely to be a technical artifact of the sequencing pipeline. In a later analysis, HLA-associated TCR beta chains showed more clonal expansion and lower generation probabilities than non-associated chains that were equally common. Sequencing depth was assumed to be roughly uniform across donors in the presence/absence analyses, though that assumption may not hold. When HLA alleles, especially DR and DQ, strongly co-occurred, attributing TCR associations to individual alleles was difficult. A further reported finding was that TCR beta sequences accurately predicted the HLA-A and HLA-B alleles for most subjects in the first cohort. According to a later analysis, parvovirus B19, influenza, CMV and Epstein-Barr virus appeared linked to several top co-occurrence clusters. Some IMGT-functional V segments, including TRBV6-2 and TRBV6-3, could not be told apart with the 87-base-pair reads, so those segments were excluded. According to a later analysis, TCR association rates differed among HLA loci, with DRB1 alleles showing the most associated TCRs and HLA-C alleles showing the fewest. In a later genetic analysis, fewer N-insertions in productive TCRs were reported among donors in an Asian-associated ancestry cluster than the roughly 640-donor mean. At a false discovery rate of 0.05, a later analysis linked roughly 17,000 TCR beta sequences to specific HLA alleles. In this cohort, only TCR beta chains were sequenced, and detectable features were limited by the absence of alpha or paired-chain data. A few of the identified cytomegalovirus-associated TCR beta chains were confirmed in vitro to be specific for cytomegalovirus antigens. Immune exposure information for the cohort was limited to CMV serostatus. Most CMV-associated TCR beta chains appeared to be HLA-restricted in a later analysis, and the HLA associations seemed to be driven largely by CMV exposure. In a later genetic analysis, a missense DCLRE1C variant was associated with V-gene and J-gene trimming of TCR beta chains, and the association was replicated in an independent cohort.

Inclusive of the bounding cysteine and phenylalanine, the CDR3 is 16 residues long. Left in the record is the CDR3 DNA by itself, 48 bases read in frame from the first base. V is cut back by 8 bases and J by 8 bases, with 17 bases in the junction unmatched. The germline V gene (reference sequence) supplies CDR1 LNHNV and CDR2 YYDKDF. Libraries were made using the immunoSEQ multiplex PCR assay. For the multiplex PCR, a mixture combining 60 forward primers for TCR Vbeta segments and 13 reverse primers for TCR Jbeta segments was used. A multiplex PCR assay on genomic DNA amplified the CDR3 region of rearranged TCR beta genes. On the Illumina HiSeq System, the amplified TCR beta libraries were sequenced as 87-base-pair reads. Per the original workflow: In a later analysis, 70 million to 95 million unique TCR beta chains were counted across the roughly 610 repertoires, and about 10 million of these chains were shared by at least two donors. To remove PCR and sequencing errors, raw reads were error-corrected and collapsed into unique sequences using a nearest-neighbor algorithm that merged closely related sequences. Alignment of CDR3 sequences to IMGT reference sequences was used to assign V, D and J gene segments. For a sequence to be retained, at least a six-nucleotide match to both a V gene segment and a J gene segment was required. Rearrangements were classified as productive when the CDR3 lacked stop codons and remained in frame with V and J, and all other rearrangements were classified as non-productive. Following IMGT convention, CDR3 was defined as the stretch from the second conserved V-encoded cysteine to the conserved J-encoded phenylalanine. The earlier analysis of fewer than 700 of the donors excluded sequences that lacked an unambiguous match to a single V gene segment. An earlier analysis of about 590 of the donors classified V segments as functional when productive rearrangements were above 56.7% and as segregating when the standard deviation between donors was above 5%. A statistical classification framework was developed to diagnose cytomegalovirus status using the catalog of TCR beta chain sequences. In a later analysis, TCR nucleotide sequences were compared against IMGT/GENE-DB human TR gene sequences so that V and J genes could be assigned. In a later analysis, CDR3 sequences and most-parsimonious VDJ recombination scenarios were assigned using the TCRdist pipeline. In a later analysis, each TCR beta chain was defined by its CDR3 amino acid sequence together with its V-gene family, and reads without a unique V-gene family were excluded. A later analysis removed 500 to 650 highly shared, low-generation-probability nucleotide sequences to deal with suspected cross-contamination and a sequencing artifact. In a later analysis, a clonal expansion index was calculated for each public chain from normalized within-repertoire ranks of inferred template counts. In a later analysis, generation probabilities were computed with a VDJ recombination model fitted to out-of-frame rearrangements, and the resulting probabilities were checked against IGoR. In a later analysis, hypergeometric tests were used to score TCR-TCR, TCR-HLA and TCR-CMV co-occurrence, with a repertoire-size bias correction applied to TCR pairs. A later analysis estimated false discovery rates by permuting HLA or CMV assignments 20 times. In a later analysis, co-occurring TCRs were grouped using DBSCAN, and TCRdist sequence similarity was added for clustering within HLA-allele-positive subsets. For co-occurrence clustering, repertoires with fewer than 30,000 or more than 120,000 public chains were excluded, along with a handful of repertoires with anomalous nucleotide sharing. The source is immuneACCESS, and TCRdb retained only in-frame sequences with V and J called. Part of the clones is not carried over; for the studies checked, unresolved V genes explain less than half of this, and the remainder is unexplained. The D gene and trimming were derived from the DNA, and the V and J assignments and clone size from that table. This sample is represented by around 140,000 clones; about 75% of them were singletons. Of the sample, more than 1.1% is held by the ten largest clones.

The cohort consisted of 600 to 750 healthy bone marrow donors. At the time of sampling, all cohort members were nominally healthy, though unrecorded immune exposures were likely present. The donor was CMV seronegative and belonged to the group of 350 to 400 seronegative cohort members. A peripheral blood sample was provided by each donor, and peripheral blood mononuclear cells were used for TCR beta sequencing. Genomic DNA was extracted from the blood cell samples with the Qiagen DNeasy Blood Extraction Kit. This clone has just a few counts. Its antigen specificity is not known. No base quality values were provided; no much bigger clone lies one nucleotide off.

Sequenced: PBMCs. The receptor comes from a woman between 40 and 50 years old in good health and CMV-seronegative. In this chain, TRBV15 is recombined with TRBJ2-1; TRBD2 agrees with 8 junctional bases. The nucleotide sequence is TGTGCCACCCACGATGTGAGGGCGGGGGGTAATCATGAGCAGTTCTTC. Translated, this gives CATHDVRAGGNHEQFF.